Shown below are 5 T cell receptor beta chains from a single sample sequenced in a study of T cell changes during pregnancy in multiple sclerosis. TCRdb's table, derived via immunoSEQ multiplex PCR, lists solely in-frame clones and lacks some. This sample has 88,000 or so clones, with around 90% found just once. The sample here was peripheral blood, taken before pregnancy. The receptors derive from a female donor with multiple sclerosis, enrolled in a pregnancy study.

The chain has TRBV5-1 and TRBJ2-2; 8 nucleotides agree with TRBD1. The V and J ends lost 5 bases and 3 bases, in that order; junction bases with no gene match: 6. The CDR3 totals 15 residues. Germline CDR1 SGHRS, CDR2 YFSETQ. The CDR3, as DNA: TGCGCCAGCAGGTCAGGGGGCGCATACACCGGGGAGCTGTTTTTT. The encoded protein is CASRSGGAYTGELFF. Variable domain in full (rest from reference TRBV5-1 and TRBJ2-2): KAGVTQTPRYLIKTRGQQVTLSCSPISGHRSVSWYQQTPGQGLQFLFEYFSETQRNKGNFPGRFSGRQFSNSRSEMNVSTLELGDSALYLCASRSGGAYTGELFFGEGSRLTVL.

The chain joins TRBV29-1 to TRBJ2-1; TRBD2 matches at 9 bases. The V and J ends lost 1 base and 3 bases, in that order; junction bases with no gene match: 4. The CDR3 is made up of 15 amino acids. Germline V gives CDR1 SQVTM, CDR2 ANQGSEA. CDR3 coding DNA: TGCAGCGTTGAAGGGCGGGAGGGCCTCTACAATGAGCAGTTCTTC. Amino acid sequence: CSVEGREGLYNEQFF.

The chain recombines TRBV27 with TRBJ2-7; 8 positions agree with TRBD2. This CDR3 spans 15 amino acids. CDR1 MNHEY and CDR2 SMNVEV come from the germline V gene (reference sequence). J gave up 1 base and V 4 bases, and 6 bases lay outside the gene matches. CDR3 coding DNA: TGTGCCAGCAGTTCCCCCGCGGGAGGTTCCTACGAGCAGTACTTC. Its protein is CASSSPAGGSYEQYF.

The V and J genes are TRBV19 and TRBJ1-5; 12 bases map to TRBD1. Germline CDR1 reads LNHDA; CDR2 reads SQIVND (reference sequence). The CDR3 has 14 amino acids. V gave up 7 bases and J gave up 7 bases; unmatched junction bases: 5. The CDR3 spells CASKAGTGGQPQHF. The CDR3 nucleotides are TGTGCCAGTAAGGCCGGGACAGGGGGCCAGCCCCAGCATTTT.

J is TRBJ2-3 and V is TRBV27; unclear D gene. V gave up 6 bases and J gave up 0 bases, with 13 bases separating them. Looked up from germline, CDR1 is MNHEY and CDR2 is SMNVEV (reference sequence). The CDR3 runs to 15 residues. The CDR3 is CASRLGRGSTDTQYF. CDR3 DNA: TGTGCCAGCAGACTCGGCCGAGGTAGCACAGATACGCAGTATTTT.